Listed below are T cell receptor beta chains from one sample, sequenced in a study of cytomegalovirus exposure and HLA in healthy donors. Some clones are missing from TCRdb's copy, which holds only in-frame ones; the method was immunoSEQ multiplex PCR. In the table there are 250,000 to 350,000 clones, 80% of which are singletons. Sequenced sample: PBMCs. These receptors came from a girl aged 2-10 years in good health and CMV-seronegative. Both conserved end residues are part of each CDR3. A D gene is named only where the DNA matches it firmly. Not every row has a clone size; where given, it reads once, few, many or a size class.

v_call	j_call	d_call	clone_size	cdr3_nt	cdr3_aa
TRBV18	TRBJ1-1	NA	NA	TGTGCCAGCTCACCACTGACAGTGAACACTGAAGCTTTCTTT	CASSPLTVNTEAFF
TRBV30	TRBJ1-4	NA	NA	TGTGCCTGGAGTGCCCGGGGTGCTAATGAAAAACTGTTTTTT	CAWSARGANEKLFF
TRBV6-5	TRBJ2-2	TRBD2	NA	TGTGCCAGCAGACCCGGGACTAGCGTTACCGGGGAGCTGTTTTTT	CASRPGTSVTGELFF
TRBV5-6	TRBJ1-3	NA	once	TGTGCCAGCAGCTTGCGGGGGTACTCTGGAAACACCATATATTTT	CASSLRGYSGNTIYF
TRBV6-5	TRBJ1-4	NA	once	TGTGCCAGCAGTAAGCAGGGGGAAAAACTGTTTTTT	CASSKQGEKLFF
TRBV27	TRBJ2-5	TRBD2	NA	TGTGCCAGCATCAACCACTCCGCTAGCGGGGAGACCCAGTACTTC	CASINHSASGETQYF
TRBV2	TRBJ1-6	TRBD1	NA	TGTGCCAGCAGTGCCCCTCGGAGGACAGGGGGCAGGAATTCACCCCTCCACTTT	CASSAPRRTGGRNSPLHF
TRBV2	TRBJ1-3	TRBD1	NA	TGTGCCAGCAGGGGACAGAGGTTCTCTGGAAACACCATATATTTT	CASRGQRFSGNTIYF
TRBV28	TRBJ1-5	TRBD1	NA	TGTGCCAGCAGATCAATCCGGGACAGCCCTTTCCCGGGCAATCAGCCCCAGCATTTT	CASRSIRDSPFPGNQPQHF
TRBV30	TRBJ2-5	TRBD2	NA	TGTGCCTGGAGTGTTGGACTAGCGCGGGAGACCCAGTACTTC	CAWSVGLARETQYF
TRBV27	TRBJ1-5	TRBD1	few	TGTGCCAGCAGTTCCATAGGGGGCGGTCAGCCCCAGCATTTT	CASSSIGGGQPQHF
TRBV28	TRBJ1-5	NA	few	TGTGCCAGCAGCCTACTACCGCCAGGGGAGCCCCAGCATTTT	CASSLLPPGEPQHF
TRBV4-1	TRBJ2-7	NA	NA	TGCGCCAGCAGCCAACTAAACGAGCAGTACTTC	CASSQLNEQYF
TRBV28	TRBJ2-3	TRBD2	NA	TGTGCCAGCATCCTTAGCGGGGGGGGGCATGTCGAGACGCAGTATTTT	CASILSGGGHVETQYF
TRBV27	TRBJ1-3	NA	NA	TGTGCCAGCAGTGTCAGCGGTACGGGAAACACCATATATTTT	CASSVSGTGNTIYF
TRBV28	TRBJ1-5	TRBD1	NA	TGTGCCAGCAGGGGACAGTTTAATCAGCCCCAGCATTTT	CASRGQFNQPQHF
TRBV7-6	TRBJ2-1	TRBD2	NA	TGTGCCAGCAGGACTAGCGGGAGGGTCAATGAGCAGTTCTTC	CASRTSGRVNEQFF
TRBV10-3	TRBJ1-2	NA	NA	TGTGCCATCAGTGAATCTTTTGGAGGGGATGGCTACACCTTC	CAISESFGGDGYTF
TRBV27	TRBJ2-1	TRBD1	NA	TGTGCCAGCTGCAGGACAGGGCTTTTTTACAATGAGCAGTTCTTC	CASCRTGLFYNEQFF
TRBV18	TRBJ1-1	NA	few	TGTGCCAGCTCACCACCGGGGCCCGGAGCTGAAGCTTTCTTT	CASSPPGPGAEAFF
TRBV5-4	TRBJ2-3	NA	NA	TGTGCCAGCAGTTTGGCGGGACTGGGTGATACGCAGTATTTT	CASSLAGLGDTQYF
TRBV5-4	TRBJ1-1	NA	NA	TGTGCCAGCAGCTTGAGGTGGGCAGGGGTGAACACTGAAGCTTTCTTT	CASSLRWAGVNTEAFF
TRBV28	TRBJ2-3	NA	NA	TGTGCCAGCAGTTACCAGGGCGGAGATACGCAGTATTTT	CASSYQGGDTQYF
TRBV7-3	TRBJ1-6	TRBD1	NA	TGTGCCAGCAGCTCACAGGGGTCTAATTCACCCCTCCACTTT	CASSSQGSNSPLHF
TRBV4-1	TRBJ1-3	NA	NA	TGCGCCAGCAGCCAACGCCACGGAGCTTCCTCTGGAAACACCATATATTTT	CASSQRHGASSGNTIYF
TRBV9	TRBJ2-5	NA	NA	TGTGCCAGCAGCGGGGTAGGCGGAGGGCATCAAGAGACCCAGTACTTC	CASSGVGGGHQETQYF
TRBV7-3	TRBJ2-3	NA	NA	TGTGCCAGCAGCTCGGAGGGCCCAGATACGCAGTATTTT	CASSSEGPDTQYF
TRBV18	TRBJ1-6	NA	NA	TGTGCCAGCTCACCACCGTCCAGGAATTTAGTCAATTCACCCCTCCACTTT	CASSPPSRNLVNSPLHF
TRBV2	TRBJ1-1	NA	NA	TGTGCCAGCAGTGAATCGGGGGAAGCTGAAGCTTTCTTT	CASSESGEAEAFF
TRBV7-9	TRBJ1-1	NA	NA	TGTGCCAGCAGCTTAGCGGGCCTCCCGGCCGGAACTGAAGCTTTCTTT	CASSLAGLPAGTEAFF